This TCR beta chain was sequenced for a study of blood T cell repertoires in COVID-19. Study as a whole: Spain, Italy and the United States supplied samples that represented acute and convalescent COVID-19. T cells, B-cell-depleted T cells, or PBMCs provided the cDNA or gDNA that served as material.

The CDR3 has 19 residues. With 5 bases removed from V and 4 bases from J, the gap between germline ends came to 27 bases. Germline CDR1 is MDHEN and CDR2 is SYDVKM. Per the original methods: Amplification of reference gene primers was used by the study to estimate nucleated cell counts. Method: immunoSEQ multiplex PCR; TCRdb's copy keeps in-frame clones and lacks some. Clone size and V and J calls were adopted from that table, with D and trimming inferred from the DNA. Here the sample spans hundreds of thousands of clones, more than 75% being singletons. The sample comprised peripheral blood. The sequence was collected from a woman aged 50 to 60 with active or convalescent COVID-19. The rearrangement uses TRBV28 and TRBJ1-5, with a weak D call TRBD1 (6 bases). CDR3 sequence (DNA): TGTGCCAGCAGTACACTATCCAGGGGTCCCCACCCTGTTAATCAGCCCCAGCATTTT. Its protein is CASSTLSRGPHPVNQPQHF.